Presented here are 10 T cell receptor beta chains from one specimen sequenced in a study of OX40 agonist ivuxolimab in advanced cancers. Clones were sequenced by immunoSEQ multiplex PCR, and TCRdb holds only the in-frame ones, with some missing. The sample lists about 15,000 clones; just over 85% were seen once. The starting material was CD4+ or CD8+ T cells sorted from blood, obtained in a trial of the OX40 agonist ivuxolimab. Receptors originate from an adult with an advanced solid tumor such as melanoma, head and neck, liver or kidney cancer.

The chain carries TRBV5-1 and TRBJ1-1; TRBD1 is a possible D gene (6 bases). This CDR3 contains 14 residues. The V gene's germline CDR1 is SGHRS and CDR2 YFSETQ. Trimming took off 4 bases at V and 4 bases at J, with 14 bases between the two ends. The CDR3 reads CASSREGGGTEAFF. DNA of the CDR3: TGCGCCAGCAGCCGGGAGGGAGGGGGCACTGAAGCTTTCTTT.

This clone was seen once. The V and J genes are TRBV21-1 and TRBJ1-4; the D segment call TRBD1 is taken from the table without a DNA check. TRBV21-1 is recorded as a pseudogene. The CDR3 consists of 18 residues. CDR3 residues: CASSKVTGGVYLNEKLFF. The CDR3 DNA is TGTGCCAGCAGCAAAGTTACAGGGGGCGTATACCTTAATGAAAAACTGTTTTTT.

The CDR3 DNA sequence: TGTGCCAGCAGTGAATCTTTCCCCCTAGGCGCTGAAGCTTTCTTT. Translation: CASSESFPLGAEAFF. This chain uses TRBV25-1 with TRBJ1-1; D is unclear. V was trimmed by 1 base and J by 6 bases, leaving 15 bases between them. The CDR3 runs 15 residues. The V gene's germline CDR1 is MGHDK and CDR2 SYGVNS.

CDR3 in DNA: TGTGCCAGCAGCTACGCGACGGCGGGAGGTTCATTAACGCAGTATTTT. It is translated as CASSYATAGGSLTQYF. The chain uses TRBV7-9 and TRBJ2-3; 8 bases agree with TRBD2. The CDR3 consists of 16 residues. The V gene end was trimmed by 4 bases and the J gene end by 9 bases; junction bases not matched to a gene: 15. In germline, CDR1 is SEHNR, CDR2 FQNEAQ (reference sequence).

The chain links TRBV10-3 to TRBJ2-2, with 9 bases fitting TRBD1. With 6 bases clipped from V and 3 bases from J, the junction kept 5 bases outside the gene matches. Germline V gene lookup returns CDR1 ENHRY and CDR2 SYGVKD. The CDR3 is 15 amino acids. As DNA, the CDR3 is TGTGCCATCAGCCCCGGGACAGGGTACACCGGGGAGCTGTTTTTT. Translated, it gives CAISPGTGYTGELFF.

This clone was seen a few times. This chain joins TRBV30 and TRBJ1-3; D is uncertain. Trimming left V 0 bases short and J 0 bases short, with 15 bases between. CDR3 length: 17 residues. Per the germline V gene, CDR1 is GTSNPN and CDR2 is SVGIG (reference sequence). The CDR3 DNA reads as TGTGCCTGGAGTGTACTTTTCCGGATGAGCTCTGGAAACACCATATATTTT. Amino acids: CAWSVLFRMSSGNTIYF.

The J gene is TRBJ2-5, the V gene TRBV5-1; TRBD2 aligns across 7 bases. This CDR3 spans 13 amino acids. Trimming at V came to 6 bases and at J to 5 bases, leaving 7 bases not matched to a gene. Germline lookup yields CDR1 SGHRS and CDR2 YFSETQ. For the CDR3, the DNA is TGCGCCAGCACTCTAGCGGTCCATGAGACCCAGTACTTC. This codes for CASTLAVHETQYF. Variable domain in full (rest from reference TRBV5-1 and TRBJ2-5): KAGVTQTPRYLIKTRGQQVTLSCSPISGHRSVSWYQQTPGQGLQFLFEYFSETQRNKGNFPGRFSGRQFSNSRSEMNVSTLELGDSALYLCASTLAVHETQYFGPGTRLLVL.

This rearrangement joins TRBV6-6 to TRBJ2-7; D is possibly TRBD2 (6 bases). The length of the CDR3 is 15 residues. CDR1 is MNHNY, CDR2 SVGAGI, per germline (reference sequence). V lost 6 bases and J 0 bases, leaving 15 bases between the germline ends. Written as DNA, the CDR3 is TGTGCCAGCAGACCTTGGGGGGAACGCTCCTACGAGCAGTACTTC. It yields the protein CASRPWGERSYEQYF.

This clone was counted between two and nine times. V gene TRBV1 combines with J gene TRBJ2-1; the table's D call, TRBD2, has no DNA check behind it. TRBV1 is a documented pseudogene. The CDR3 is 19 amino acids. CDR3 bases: TGCACCAGCAGCCAAGAATTTAAGGGAGCGGAAGAACGAGTGGGTGAGCAGTTCTTC. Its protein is CTSSQEFKGAEERVGEQFF.

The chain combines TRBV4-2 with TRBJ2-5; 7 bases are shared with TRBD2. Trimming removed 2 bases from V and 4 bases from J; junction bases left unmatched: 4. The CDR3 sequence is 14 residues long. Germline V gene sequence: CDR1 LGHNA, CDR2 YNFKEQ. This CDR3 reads CASSQSSGRETQYF. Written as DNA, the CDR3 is TGTGCCAGCAGCCAATCTAGCGGCAGAGAGACCCAGTACTTC.